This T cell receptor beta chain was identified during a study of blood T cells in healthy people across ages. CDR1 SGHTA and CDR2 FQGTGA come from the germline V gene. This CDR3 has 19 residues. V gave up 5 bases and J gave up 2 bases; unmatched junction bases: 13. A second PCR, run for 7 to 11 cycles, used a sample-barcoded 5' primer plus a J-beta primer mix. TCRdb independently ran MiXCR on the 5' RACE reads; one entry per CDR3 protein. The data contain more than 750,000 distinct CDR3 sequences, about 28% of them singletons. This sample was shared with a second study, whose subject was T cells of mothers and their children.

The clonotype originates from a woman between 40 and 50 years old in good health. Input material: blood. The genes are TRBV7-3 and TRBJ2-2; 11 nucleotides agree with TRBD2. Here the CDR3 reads CASSPGLAVNTANTGELFF. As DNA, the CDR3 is TGTGCCAGCAGCCCGGGACTAGCGGTCAATACTGCCAACACCGGGGAGCTGTTTTTT. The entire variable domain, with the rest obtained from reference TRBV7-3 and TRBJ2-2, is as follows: GAGVSQTPSNKVTEKGKYVELRCDPISGHTALYWYRQSLGQGPEFLIYFQGTGAADDSGLPNDRFFAVRPEGSVSTLKIQRTERGDSAVYLCASSPGLAVNTANTGELFFGEGSRLTVL.